This passage covers 29 T cell receptor beta chains from one sample sequenced in a study of blood T cell repertoires in COVID-19. Produced via immunoSEQ multiplex PCR; TCRdb's table is partial and in-frame only. The profile covers roughly 200,000 clones, with about 82% appearing a single time and roughly 5.9% taken by the ten largest. Sequenced input: PBMCs or T cells enriched from blood (not recorded which). These receptor sequences come from a man aged 40-49 years with acute COVID-19.

The CDR3 nucleotides read TGTGCCAGCTCATCCACCCTGGGCGAAGGAACCGGGGAGCTGTTTTTT. This codes for CASSSTLGEGTGELFF. The rearrangement links TRBV18 to TRBJ2-2; D remains ambiguous. The CDR3 consists of 16 residues. CDR1 KGHSH and CDR2 LQKENI come from the germline V gene. V lost 5 bases to trimming and J lost 5 bases, with 18 bases between them.

This chain links TRBV6-5 with TRBJ1-2; perhaps TRBD1 as D (6 bases). In germline, CDR1 is MNHEY, CDR2 SVGAGI. CDR3 length equals 12 residues. Trimming shortened V by 6 bases and J by 7 bases, and 12 bases separated the two germline ends. The CDR3 loop is CASRVNRAGYTF. The CDR3 coding sequence is TGTGCCAGCAGGGTCAACAGGGCTGGCTACACCTTC.

The rearrangement uses TRBV30 and TRBJ2-2, with no clear D. CDR3 length: 13 amino acids. Germline V lookup: CDR1 GTSNPN, CDR2 SVGIG (reference sequence). V lost 0 bases to trimming and J lost 8 bases, with 10 bases between them. The CDR3 here is CAWSVSGPGELFF. DNA of the CDR3: TGTGCCTGGAGTGTCTCCGGTCCAGGGGAGCTGTTTTTT.

This chain connects TRBV28 to TRBJ1-5; 7 bases agree with TRBD1. Trimming took 6 bases from V and 3 from J; bases not matched to a gene: 8. CDR1 and CDR2 (germline): MDHEN, SYDVKM. This CDR3 region has 15 residues. CDR3 in DNA: TGTGCCAGCAGGGCGACAGGGAAGGACAATCAGCCCCAGCATTTT. As protein: CASRATGKDNQPQHF.

The V call is TRBV9, the J call TRBJ2-3; the match to TRBD2 covers 16 bases. The CDR3 length is 18 residues. The germline V gene encodes CDR1 SGDLS and CDR2 YYNGEE. Trimming at V came to 2 bases and at J to 3 bases, leaving 6 bases not matched to a gene. CDR3 bases: TGTGCCAGCAGCGTGGCCGGGACTAGCGGGAGGGGTACAGATACGCAGTATTTT. The encoded protein is CASSVAGTSGRGTDTQYF.

This chain uses TRBV18 with TRBJ2-7; TRBD2 is a possible D gene (5 bases). Germline CDR1 is KGHSH and CDR2 is LQKENI. The germline V and J ends were trimmed by 8 bases and 0 bases, with 14 bases remaining between them. This CDR3 has 14 residues. The DNA of the CDR3 is TGTGCCAGCCTCCGAGGGCCTGGCTCCTACGAGCAGTACTTC. Residues: CASLRGPGSYEQYF.

The CDR3, as DNA: TGTGCCAGCAGTGATACGGGAGAGGGTCAAGAGACCCAGTACTTC. As protein: CASSDTGEGQETQYF. The chain is built from TRBV2 and TRBJ2-5; tentatively, D is TRBD2 (6 bases). The CDR3 is 15 residues long. Germline-derived CDR1 and CDR2 are SNHLY and FYNNEI. The V gene lost 3 bases and the J gene lost 2 bases, with 13 bases spanning the gap.

This chain joins TRBV6-5 and TRBJ1-4; no definite D call. This CDR3 comprises 15 residues. CDR1 and CDR2 (germline): MNHEY, SVGAGI. V was shortened by 5 bases and J by 8 bases, with 18 bases between the two germline ends. CDR3 sequence: CASSRSGTPSEKLFF. The CDR3 DNA reads TGTGCCAGCAGTCGCTCGGGAACCCCCTCCGAAAAACTGTTTTTT.

This clone has just a few counts. J is TRBJ2-1 and V is TRBV30, with 7 positions matching TRBD2. Germline V gives CDR1 GTSNPN, CDR2 SVGIG (reference sequence). The V segment lost 0 bases and the J segment 0 bases; nucleotides outside the gene matches: 5. This CDR3 has 16 residues. CDR3 residues: CAWSVWGGSSYNEQFF. The CDR3 nucleotides are TGTGCCTGGAGTGTTTGGGGGGGGTCCTCCTACAATGAGCAGTTCTTC. The variable domain in full, completed from reference TRBV30 and TRBJ2-1, reads SQTIHQWPATLVQPVGSPLSLECTVEGTSNPNLYWYRQAAGRGLQLLFYSVGIGQISSEVPQNLSASRPQDRQFILSSKKLLLSDSGFYLCAWSVWGGSSYNEQFFGPGTRLTVL.

This chain links TRBV7-8 with TRBJ2-1; D unresolved. The CDR3 consists of 15 residues. In germline, CDR1 is SGHVS, CDR2 FQNEAQ. Trimming shortened V by 0 bases and J by 4 bases, and 10 bases separated the two germline ends. The CDR3 spells CASSLALLSYNEQFF. The CDR3 coding sequence is TGTGCCAGCAGCTTAGCACTACTGTCGTACAATGAGCAGTTCTTC.

The chain combines TRBV23-1 with TRBJ2-7, with 8 bases matching TRBD1. TRBV23-1 is known as an ORF, though its function is uncertain. With V trimmed by 0 bases and J by 0 bases, 1 base remained unmatched. The CDR3 has 15 amino acids. The CDR3 sequence: CASSQSGTGSYEQYF. DNA of the CDR3: TGCGCCAGCAGTCAATCGGGGACAGGCTCCTACGAGCAGTACTTC.

The chain is built from TRBV7-2 and TRBJ1-4; TRBD1 aligns across 7 bases. The CDR3 is 17 residues long. Germline V gene lookup returns CDR1 SGHTA and CDR2 FQGNSA. V shed 1 base, J shed 7 bases, and the junction held 12 bases outside the gene matches. The DNA of the CDR3 is TGTGCCAGCAGCTTAGTCGAGGGGGCAGGTGGTGGTGAAAAACTGTTTTTT. It translates to CASSLVEGAGGGEKLFF.

The rearrangement uses TRBV25-1 and TRBJ2-2, with D perhaps TRBD2 (6 bases). The V end lost 7 bases, the J end lost 6 bases, and 12 bases lay between the germline ends. The length of the CDR3 is 13 residues. The germline CDR1 and CDR2 sequences are MGHDK and SYGVNS. The CDR3: CASKQGEAGELFF. In DNA form, the CDR3 reads TGTGCCAGCAAGCAAGGGGAGGCCGGGGAGCTGTTTTTT.

This clone was detected only a few times. The J gene is TRBJ2-7, the V gene TRBV13, with TRBD2 as a possible D gene (6 bases). The CDR3 is 14 residues long. The V end lost 5 bases, the J end lost 3 bases, and 14 bases lay between the germline ends. Germline assignment: CDR1 PRHDT and CDR2 FYEKMQ (reference sequence). Here the CDR3 DNA reads TGTGCCAGCAGCGGCCGGACGGGGGACTACGAGCAGTACTTC. Its protein is CASSGRTGDYEQYF.

The chain carries TRBV24-1 and TRBJ1-6; tentatively, D is TRBD1 (5 bases). Trimming took 4 bases from V and 17 from J, leaving 14 bases between them. The length of the CDR3 is 12 residues. Per germline, CDR1 KGHDR and CDR2 SFDVKD. The CDR3 bases are TGTGCCACCAGTGACCTGACAGATACCTTCCACTTT. Protein sequence: CATSDLTDTFHF.

A single count supports this clone. The chain has TRBV6-5 and TRBJ1-6; no clear D gene. V was shortened by 4 bases and J by 8 bases, with 12 bases between the two germline ends. The CDR3 extends over 14 amino acids. The V gene's germline CDR1 is MNHEY and CDR2 SVGAGI. The DNA for the CDR3 is TGTGCCAGCAGTTCCCGAGCGTCCGATTCACCCCTCCACTTT. Translated, it gives CASSSRASDSPLHF.

The V call is TRBV30, the J call TRBJ1-6; 8 bases agree with TRBD1. Germline trimming cut 5 bases from V and 10 bases from J; bases unmatched to any gene: 10. Germline values: CDR1 GTSNPN, CDR2 SVGIG (reference sequence). This CDR3 spans 14 amino acids. This CDR3 is CAWDKGQGGSPLHF. The CDR3 DNA is TGTGCCTGGGACAAAGGACAGGGTGGATCACCCCTCCACTTT.

The rearrangement uses TRBV15 and TRBJ1-2; tentatively, D is TRBD1 (6 bases). Germline lookup yields CDR1 LNHNV and CDR2 YYDKDF (reference sequence). There are 16 residues in the CDR3. Trimming took 0 bases from V and 7 from J, leaving 18 bases between them. The CDR3 region has the DNA TGTGCCACCAGCAGAGAAACCTGGGGGCGTCCAAGTGGCTACACCTTC. Translated: CATSRETWGRPSGYTF.

The CDR3, as DNA: TGTGCCAGCAAAAGGACTAGCTCACCCACAGATACGCAGTATTTT. Encoded protein: CASKRTSSPTDTQYF. The chain joins TRBV3-1 (or the pseudogene TRBV3-2) to TRBJ2-3; 8 bases match TRBD2. Looked up from germline, CDR1 is LGHDT and CDR2 is YNNKEL (reference sequence). The CDR3 sequence is 15 residues long. Trimming cost V 7 bases and J 2 bases; bases outside gene matches: 8.

The V call is TRBV7-9, the J call TRBJ2-7, with 9 bases that match TRBD2. V dropped 4 bases and J dropped 0; count of bases not matched to a gene: 13. The germline V gene has CDR1 SEHNR and CDR2 FQNEAQ (reference sequence). The CDR3 is 18 amino acids. CDR3 in DNA: TGTGCCAGCAGCTCCAAGGGACTAGCAGACCCGTTCTCCTACGAGCAGTACTTC. The encoded protein is CASSSKGLADPFSYEQYF.

This sequence joins TRBV28 and TRBJ1-4, with 9 bases fitting TRBD1. The germline gives CDR1 MDHEN, CDR2 SYDVKM. The CDR3 is 15 amino acids. V lost 3 bases to trimming and J lost 7 bases; unmatched junction nucleotides: 6. The CDR3 reads CASSFLTGGVEKLFF. The CDR3 DNA reads TGTGCCAGCAGTTTCTTAACAGGGGGCGTTGAAAAACTGTTTTTT.

The chain recombines TRBV7-3 with TRBJ2-7; 12 nucleotides match TRBD2. Germline lookup yields CDR1 SGHTA and CDR2 FQGTGA. V was pared by 8 bases and J by 5 bases, with 10 bases of the junction left unmatched. The CDR3 is 15 residues long. The CDR3 protein is CASSQGLAGRDEQYF. DNA for the CDR3: TGTGCCAGCTCTCAGGGACTAGCGGGTCGGGACGAGCAGTACTTC.

This clone came up a few times. The rearrangement uses TRBV15 and TRBJ1-5, with D unclear. V was shortened by 3 bases and J by 8 bases, with 14 bases between the two germline ends. Germline CDR1 LNHNV, CDR2 YYDKDF (reference sequence). This CDR3 is 14 amino acids long. CDR3 DNA: TGTGCCACCAGCAGCGGGAGGGAAGAAGAGCCCCAGCATTTT. Protein sequence: CATSSGREEEPQHF.

This sequence joins TRBV5-1 and TRBJ1-2; D is ambiguous. CDR3 length: 13 residues. V gave up 0 bases and J gave up 8 bases, with 11 bases separating them. Germline V gene lookup returns CDR1 SGHRS and CDR2 YFSETQ. The CDR3 DNA sequence: TGCGCCAGCAGCTTGGTAGAGCGCGGGGGCTACACCTTC. Translated: CASSLVERGGYTF. The whole variable domain, filled in from reference TRBV5-1 and TRBJ1-2, reads KAGVTQTPRYLIKTRGQQVTLSCSPISGHRSVSWYQQTPGQGLQFLFEYFSETQRNKGNFPGRFSGRQFSNSRSEMNVSTLELGDSALYLCASSLVERGGYTFGSGTRLTVV.

V usage is TRBV28 and J usage is TRBJ1-2; 9 bases are shared with TRBD1. The germline CDR1 and CDR2 sequences are MDHEN and SYDVKM. V was pared by 5 bases and J by 4 bases, with 5 bases of the junction left unmatched. The CDR3 loop spans 14 amino acids. This CDR3 is CASSETGGGYGYTF. CDR3 coding DNA: TGTGCCAGCAGTGAGACAGGGGGAGGCTATGGCTACACCTTC.

The CDR3 nucleotides read TGTGCCAGCAGCGTAGATCCGGCACAGGGACAGAGTGGCTACACCTTC. This translates into CASSVDPAQGQSGYTF. The rearrangement joins TRBV9 to TRBJ1-2, with 7 bases fitting TRBD1. Germline V CDR1 and CDR2: SGDLS, YYNGEE. There are 16 residues in the CDR3. Trimming took 0 bases from V and 7 from J; bases not matched to a gene: 12.

CDR3 bases: TGTGCCTGGAGTAAAGACAGGGGTAATGAAAAACTGTTTTTT. Translated: CAWSKDRGNEKLFF. The genes are TRBV30 and TRBJ1-4, with 8 bases lining up with TRBD1. V was clipped by 2 bases and J by 4 bases; unmatched bases: 3. The CDR3 has 14 residues. Germline-derived CDR1 and CDR2 are GTSNPN and SVGIG (reference sequence).

The genes are TRBV3-1 (or the pseudogene TRBV3-2) and TRBJ2-1; 12 bases are a match to TRBD1. The V segment lost 5 bases and the J segment 7 bases; nucleotides outside the gene matches: 6. This CDR3 has 15 amino acids. Germline V lookup: CDR1 LGHDT, CDR2 YNNKEL (reference sequence). The CDR3 protein is CASSKGTGGGNEQFF. The CDR3 bases are TGTGCCAGCAGCAAAGGGACAGGGGGCGGGAATGAGCAGTTCTTC.

V and J are TRBV28 and TRBJ2-1; the match to TRBD2 covers 9 bases. V trimming: 7 bases; J trimming: 6 bases; junction bases outside the gene matches: 10. Germline loops: CDR1 MDHEN, CDR2 SYDVKM. The CDR3 contains 15 residues. CDR3 amino acids: CASMGGRGVGNEQFF. The CDR3 nucleotides read TGTGCCAGCATGGGCGGGAGGGGAGTAGGCAATGAGCAGTTCTTC.